This entry features one T cell receptor (beta chain) sequence. Its antigen is undetermined. This sample stems from a study of cytomegalovirus exposure and HLA in healthy donors. Notes on the study in general: Apart from CMV serostatus, no immune exposure information was available. As a later analysis revealed, most CMV-associated TCR beta chains appeared HLA-restricted.

PCR involved 60 Vbeta and 13 Jbeta primers. Sequencing was performed with immunoSEQ multiplex PCR; in TCRdb, only in-frame clones are kept and a portion is missing. The data contain fewer than 200,000 clones, about three quarters of them singletons. This CDR3 is 13 amino acids long. Trimming cost V 0 bases and J 12 bases; bases outside gene matches: 5. CDR1 and CDR2 (germline): SGHNT, YENEEA. Sequenced input: PBMCs. This TCR derives from a man aged 40-49 years in good health and CMV-seropositive. The chain joins TRBV11-3 to TRBJ2-3; the match to TRBD2 covers 8 bases. The CDR3 sequence is CASSLDQSGRQYF. CDR3 DNA sequence: TGTGCCAGCAGCTTAGATCAAAGCGGGAGACAGTATTTT.